Listed below are T cell receptor beta chains from one sample, sequenced in a study of T cell responses to AZD1222 COVID-19 vaccine. Produced via immunoSEQ multiplex PCR; TCRdb's table is partial and in-frame only. There are under 140,000 clones in the sample; approximately 90% occur only once, and roughly 15% lies in the top ten. The sample in question was peripheral blood, obtained 28 days after the second AZD1222 dose. All receptors derive from an adult who received the AZD1222 COVID-19 vaccine. Both conserved end residues are part of each CDR3. D genes are given only for firm matches. Not all rows give a size; the values are once, few, many and, for expanded clones, a class.

-	TRBV21-1	-	TRBJ1-5	CASSKGAANQPQHF	TGTGCCAGCAGCAAGGGGGCGGCCAATCAGCCCCAGCATTTT
TRBD2	TRBV2	-	TRBJ2-7	CASSEVAGGLEQYF	TGTGCCAGCAGTGAAGTAGCGGGAGGACTCGAGCAGTACTTC
TRBD2	TRBV9	-	TRBJ2-5	CASSVAVAGGQETQYF	TGTGCCAGCAGCGTAGCGGTAGCGGGGGGCCAAGAGACCCAGTACTTC
TRBD1	TRBV30	-	TRBJ1-5	CAWRGTEYQPQHF	TGTGCCTGGAGAGGGACAGAATATCAGCCCCAGCATTTT
TRBD1	TRBV27	-	TRBJ1-5	CASSRQGWNQPQHF	TGTGCCAGCAGCAGACAGGGGTGGAATCAGCCCCAGCATTTT
TRBD1	TRBV27	-	TRBJ2-2	CASSFARGSGELFF	TGTGCCAGCAGTTTCGCCAGGGGGTCAGGGGAGCTGTTTTTT
TRBD1	TRBV7-9	-	TRBJ1-1	CASSTSGTVDTEAFF	TGTGCCAGCAGCACCTCCGGGACAGTGGACACTGAAGCTTTCTTT
-	TRBV12-3/TRBV12-4	once	TRBJ1-6	CASRRAYNSPLHF	TGTGCCAGCCGCCGCGCATATAATTCACCCCTCCACTTT
TRBD1	TRBV19	-	TRBJ2-7	CASSTPGQGHEQYF	TGTGCCAGTAGTACCCCGGGACAGGGACACGAGCAGTACTTC
TRBD1	TRBV18	once	TRBJ2-6	CASSPGTAGANVLTF	TGTGCCAGCTCCCCCGGGACAGCTGGGGCCAACGTCCTGACTTTC
-	TRBV3-1/TRBV3-2	-	TRBJ1-3	CASSQGASIGNTIYF	TGTGCCAGCAGCCAAGGGGCAAGCATAGGAAACACCATATATTTT
-	TRBV5-1	-	TRBJ1-6	CASSLTSSRNSPLHF	TGCGCCAGCAGCTTGACCAGCTCCAGGAATTCACCCCTCCACTTT
-	TRBV24-1	once	TRBJ1-6	CATSVTDNSPLHF	TGTGCCACCAGTGTAACAGATAATTCACCCCTCCACTTT
-	TRBV19	-	TRBJ2-3	CASSIGRTGTDTQYF	TGTGCCAGTAGTATAGGGCGGACTGGTACAGATACGCAGTATTTT
-	TRBV2	-	TRBJ2-7	CASSQGLRNEQYF	TGTGCCAGCAGCCAGGGGTTGAGGAACGAGCAGTACTTC
-	TRBV18	-	TRBJ1-6	CASSPTQQSTLHF	TGTGCCAGCTCACCAACCCAACAGAGCACCCTCCACTTT
-	TRBV9	-	TRBJ2-1	CASSVRDQSYNEQFF	TGTGCCAGCAGCGTCCGGGACCAATCCTACAATGAGCAGTTCTTC
TRBD1	TRBV11-2	-	TRBJ1-6	CASSFSYGDSSYNSPLHF	TGTGCCAGCAGCTTTAGTTATGGGGACAGCTCCTATAATTCACCCCTCCACTTT
TRBD1	TRBV15	-	TRBJ1-1	CATSRGRGLNTEAFF	TGTGCCACCAGCAGAGGGAGGGGGCTGAACACTGAAGCTTTCTTT
TRBD1	TRBV5-6	once	TRBJ1-2	CASSPYGGGAHGYTF	TGTGCCAGCAGCCCCTATGGAGGGGGCGCCCATGGCTACACCTTC
-	TRBV14	-	TRBJ2-7	CASSQFQATWEQYF	TGTGCCAGCAGCCAGTTTCAGGCTACCTGGGAGCAGTACTTC
-	TRBV7-2	-	TRBJ2-7	CASSCYEQYF	TGTGCCAGCAGCTGCTACGAGCAGTACTTC
TRBD1	TRBV14	-	TRBJ2-5	CASSDRVQETQYF	TGTGCCAGCAGCGACAGGGTCCAAGAGACCCAGTACTTC
-	TRBV28	-	TRBJ1-5	CASITGSGPKHF	TGTGCCAGCATCACGGGGTCGGGACCCAAGCATTTT
-	TRBV12-3/TRBV12-4	-	TRBJ2-3	CASSKTDTQYF	TGTGCCAGCAGCAAAACAGATACGCAGTATTTT
TRBD2	TRBV24-1	-	TRBJ2-3	CATSDSGSTNTQYF	TGTGCCACCAGTGACAGCGGGAGCACGAATACGCAGTATTTT
TRBD2	TRBV5-1	-	TRBJ2-1	CASSSPSSGLAGGGIFLEQFF	TGCGCCAGCAGCTCCCCGTCGAGTGGGCTAGCGGGGGGCGGGATCTTTCTTGAGCAGTTCTTC
-	TRBV5-6	-	TRBJ1-3	CASLGFRGVSGNTIYF	TGTGCCAGCCTGGGTTTCAGGGGAGTATCTGGAAACACCATATATTTT
TRBD1	TRBV2	-	TRBJ1-4	CASSEAHRGEKLFF	TGTGCCAGCAGTGAGGCCCACAGGGGGGAAAAACTGTTTTTT
-	TRBV5-1	-	TRBJ1-2	CASSFSGGYTF	TGCGCCAGCAGCTTCTCTGGTGGCTACACCTTC
-	TRBV6-6	once	TRBJ2-7	CASSYRDTNSYEQYF	TGTGCCAGCAGTTACCGGGATACGAACTCCTACGAGCAGTACTTC
TRBD1	TRBV3-1/TRBV3-2	-	TRBJ1-2	CASSEQGAVSYGYTF	TGTGCCAGCAGCGAACAGGGGGCTGTTAGCTATGGCTACACCTTC
-	TRBV11-3	-	TRBJ2-1	CASSLASRGTQQFF	TGTGCCAGCAGCTTAGCCTCCCGCGGGACTCAGCAGTTCTTC
-	TRBV5-6	-	TRBJ1-1	CASSLRGGTEAFF	TGTGCCAGCAGCTTAAGAGGGGGCACTGAAGCTTTCTTT
TRBD1	TRBV18	-	TRBJ1-2	CASSPGQDAYGYTF	TGTGCCAGCTCACCGGGACAGGATGCTTATGGCTACACCTTC
-	TRBV10-3	-	TRBJ1-1	CAILQGANTEAFF	TGTGCCATCCTCCAGGGTGCGAACACTGAAGCTTTCTTT
-	TRBV3-1/TRBV3-2	-	TRBJ1-2	CASSSQGSNYGYTF	TGTGCCAGCAGCTCACAGGGATCTAACTATGGCTACACCTTC
-	TRBV6-5	-	TRBJ2-6	CAGSKSVSGANVLTF	TGTGCCGGTTCTAAGTCCGTCTCTGGGGCCAACGTCCTGACTTTC
-	TRBV11-3	-	TRBJ2-2	CASSLSGYTGELFF	TGTGCCAGCAGCTTATCAGGGTACACCGGGGAGCTGTTTTTT
-	TRBV3-1/TRBV3-2	once	TRBJ2-7	CASSFKTNSYEQYF	TGTGCCAGCAGCTTCAAAACTAACTCCTACGAGCAGTACTTC
-	TRBV6-5	-	TRBJ1-5	CASSYSIEAPTQHF	TGTGCCAGCAGTTACTCGATAGAGGCCCCAACCCAGCATTTT
TRBD2	TRBV18	-	TRBJ2-1	CASSPPLAGGLNEQFF	TGTGCCAGCTCACCACCCCTAGCGGGAGGTTTGAATGAGCAGTTCTTC
-	TRBV19	once	TRBJ1-5	CASSNQINQPQHF	TGTGCCAGTAGTAACCAGATAAATCAGCCCCAGCATTTT
-	TRBV27	-	TRBJ2-1	CATGRNHNEQFF	TGTGCCACGGGGCGCAACCACAATGAGCAGTTCTTC
-	TRBV7-9	-	TRBJ1-2	CASSLGGENYGYTF	TGTGCCAGCAGCTTAGGGGGAGAGAACTATGGCTACACCTTC
-	TRBV13	-	TRBJ2-7	CASSLATAPYEQYF	TGTGCCAGCAGCTTAGCGACAGCTCCCTACGAGCAGTACTTC
-	TRBV28	-	TRBJ2-3	CASRGPAFFTDTQYF	TGTGCCAGCAGGGGACCGGCCTTCTTCACAGATACGCAGTATTTT
-	TRBV19	-	TRBJ2-2	CASSPAGELFF	TGTGCCAGTAGCCCGGCCGGGGAGCTGTTTTTT
TRBD2	TRBV4-1	once	TRBJ2-5	CASSQGLAGGFQETQYF	TGCGCCAGCAGCCAAGGCCTAGCGGGAGGCTTCCAAGAGACCCAGTACTTC
-	TRBV28	-	TRBJ2-7	CASSLRSAAGEQYF	TGTGCCAGCAGTTTGAGGTCAGCCGCGGGCGAGCAGTACTTC
TRBD1	TRBV4-2	-	TRBJ1-1	CASRGQAMNTEAFF	TGTGCCAGCAGAGGACAGGCCATGAACACTGAAGCTTTCTTT
-	TRBV9	once	TRBJ1-6	CASSVEAANSPLHF	TGTGCCAGCAGCGTAGAGGCGGCTAATTCACCCCTCCACTTT
-	TRBV7-9	-	TRBJ1-1	CASSLGRTQGNTEAFF	TGTGCCAGCAGCTTAGGCCGCACACAGGGGAACACTGAAGCTTTCTTT
-	TRBV19	-	TRBJ1-2	CASSQFPYGYTF	TGTGCCAGTTCACAGTTCCCCTATGGCTACACCTTC
-	TRBV5-1	-	TRBJ1-5	CASSLEGGSNQPQHF	TGCGCCAGCAGCTTGGAGGGGGGTAGCAATCAGCCCCAGCATTTT
-	TRBV18	-	TRBJ2-7	CASSPVRGGHPYEQYF	TGTGCCAGCTCACCAGTGCGTGGGGGGCACCCCTACGAGCAGTACTTC
-	TRBV9	-	TRBJ2-3	CASSVEGSTDTQYF	TGTGCCAGCAGCGTAGAGGGTAGCACAGATACGCAGTATTTT
TRBD1	TRBV12-5	few	TRBJ1-1	CASGRGQGTQFEAFF	TGTGCTAGTGGCCGGGGACAGGGAACCCAATTTGAAGCTTTCTTT